The 9 T cell receptor beta chains reported below all come from one sample, sequenced in a study of CD8+CD57+ T cells in acquired aplastic anemia. Genomic DNA, the template, was used for profiling of the TCR beta VDJ and CDR3. TCRdb called the reads again in MiXCR, with one record for every CDR3 protein. Counted here are about 470,000 distinct CDR3 sequences, around a third occurring once; the ten biggest clones make up 0.7% to 1%. Selection for sequencing was limited to patients who had shown CD8+CD57+ cell expansion by flow cytometry. The sample taken for sequencing was sorted CD4+, CD8+, or CD8+CD57+ T cells (not recorded which) from PBMCs. The receptors come from a human donor with aplastic anemia.

This clonotype has a count of ten or more. The chain has TRBV5-1 and TRBJ2-4; D is tentatively TRBD1 or TRBD2 (5 bases each). Trimming cost V 0 bases and J 9 bases, with 16 bases left between them. The CDR3 length is 15 residues. Germline CDR1 and CDR2: SGHRS and YFSETQ. CDR3 coding DNA: TGCGCCAGCAGCTTGGTTGGGGACGGAGGTACCATTCAGTACTTC. Protein: CASSLVGDGGTIQYF.

The J gene is TRBJ1-6, the V gene TRBV11-2, with D possibly TRBD1 on 5 matching bases. The V gene's germline CDR1 is SGHAT and CDR2 FQNNGV. The V end lost 6 bases, the J end lost 2 bases, and 17 bases lay between the germline ends. The CDR3 totals 17 residues. CDR3 nucleotides: TGTGCCAGCAGGCCCTCGGGGGGTGCTACCTATAATTCACCCCTCCACTTT. Protein sequence: CASRPSGGATYNSPLHF.

This clonotype has a count of ten or more. This rearrangement joins TRBV19 to TRBJ2-6; 11 nucleotides align to TRBD1. The V gene end was trimmed by 5 bases and the J gene end by 4 bases; junction bases not matched to a gene: 10. The CDR3 is 18 amino acids. Looked up from germline, CDR1 is LNHDA and CDR2 is SQIVND (reference sequence). The CDR3 reads CASSAGTGGLTGANVLTF. In nucleotides, the CDR3 is TGTGCCAGTAGTGCCGGGACAGGGGGTCTCACCGGGGCCAACGTCCTGACTTTC.

This clonotype showed up many times. One end of the junction does not line up with germline, which may come from a read error. This sequence joins TRBV19 and TRBJ2-1, with 11 bases identical to TRBD2. Germline V lookup: CDR1 LNHDA, CDR2 SQIVND (reference sequence). The CDR3 has 12 residues. The CDR3 coding sequence is TGTGCCAGTAGCTTCACCTCTAGCGGGAGGATCTTC. Translated: CASSFTSSGRIF. The variable domain in full, with the rest retrieved from reference TRBV19 and TRBJ2-1, is DGGITQSPKYLFRKEGQNVTLSCEQNLNHDAMYWYRQDPGQGLRLIYYSQIVNDFQKGDIAEGYSVSREKKESFPLTVTSAQKNPTAFYLCASSFTSSGRIFGPGTRLTVL.

The chain employs TRBV20-1 and TRBJ2-2, with D unclear. The length of the CDR3 is 13 residues. CDR1 DFQATT and CDR2 SNEGSKA come from the germline V gene (reference sequence). V was cut by 0 bases and J by 5 bases, with 7 bases left in between. This chain's CDR3 is CSAREHRTGELFF. The CDR3 bases are TGCAGTGCTAGAGAGCACCGTACCGGGGAGCTGTTTTTT.

This clonotype has a count of ten or more. J is TRBJ1-3 and V is TRBV19, with unresolved D. The CDR3 covers 15 residues. V was cut by 4 bases and J by 0 bases, with 10 bases left in between. The germline gives CDR1 LNHDA, CDR2 SQIVND (reference sequence). The chain's CDR3 is CASSTRVGSGNTIYF. As DNA, the CDR3 is TGTGCCAGTAGTACTCGGGTAGGCTCTGGAAACACCATATATTTT.

This clonotype has ten or more counts. J is TRBJ1-4 and V is TRBV19; perhaps TRBD1 as D (6 bases). The germline gives CDR1 LNHDA, CDR2 SQIVND (reference sequence). The CDR3 has 14 residues. Trimming shortened V by 6 bases and J by 8 bases, and 16 bases separated the two germline ends. In DNA form, the CDR3 reads TGTGCCAGTAGGCCTACAGGGCCGGTAGAAAAACTGTTTTTT. Its protein product is CASRPTGPVEKLFF.

This clonotype was counted a few times. The missing conserved phenylalanine or tryptophan at the end of this CDR3 makes a read error likely. V and J are TRBV7-2 and TRBJ1-6, with D unresolved. V lost 1 base and J 7 bases, leaving 11 bases between the germline ends. Germline V CDR1 and CDR2: SGHTA, FQGNSA. The CDR3 runs 15 residues. This CDR3 is CASSLGPRINSPLHL. The CDR3 DNA reads TGTGCCAGCAGCTTAGGGCCGCGGATAAATTCACCCCTCCACCTT.

On this clonotype: This may arise from a read error, as a much more abundant clone is one base away. The rearrangement links TRBV4-3 to TRBJ2-7; D might be TRBD1 (6 bases). The length of the CDR3 is 14 residues. The ends were cut back, 4 bases at V and 0 bases at J, with 10 bases in the middle. Per the germline V gene, CDR1 is LGHNA and CDR2 is YSLEER. The DNA for the CDR3 is TGCGCCAGCAGCCGCGACAGGCACTCCTACGAGCAGTACTTC. It codes for CASSRDRHSYEQYF.